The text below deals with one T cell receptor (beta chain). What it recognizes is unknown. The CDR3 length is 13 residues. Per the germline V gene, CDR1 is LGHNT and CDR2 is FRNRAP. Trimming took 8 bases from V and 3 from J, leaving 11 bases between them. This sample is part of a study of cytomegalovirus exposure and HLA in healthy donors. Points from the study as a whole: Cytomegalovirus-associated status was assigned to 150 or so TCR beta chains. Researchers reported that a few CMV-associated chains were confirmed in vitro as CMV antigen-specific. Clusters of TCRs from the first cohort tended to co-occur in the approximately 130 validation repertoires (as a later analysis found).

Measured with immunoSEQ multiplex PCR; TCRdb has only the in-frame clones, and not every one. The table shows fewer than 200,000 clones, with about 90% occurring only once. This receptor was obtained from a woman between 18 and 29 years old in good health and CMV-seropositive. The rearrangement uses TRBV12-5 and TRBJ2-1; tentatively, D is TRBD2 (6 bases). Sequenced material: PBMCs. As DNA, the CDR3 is TGTGCTAGTCGGGGGATGGACTACAATGAGCAGTTCTTC. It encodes CASRGMDYNEQFF.